The table lists the clone carrying this T cell receptor (beta chain) with many counts. Its antigen is still unknown. The data derive from a study of T cells after yellow fever vaccination. General study points: The study re-detected most primary-vaccination clones after the booster (approximately 96% CD4, 80% to 90% CD8). Although the secondary response was weaker, it peaked faster, at day 5 versus 15.

The CDR3 runs to 15 residues. Germline CDR1 MDHEN, CDR2 SYDVKM. V was shortened by 7 bases and J by 1 base, with 15 bases between the two germline ends. Universal primer sites and UMIs were introduced during 5'RACE template-switching synthesis of TCR cDNA. TCRdb re-called the 5' RACE reads through MiXCR, storing one row per CDR3 protein. Of about 400,000 distinct CDR3 sequences listed, over 5% were seen once; the top ten hold 15%. The sequences come from PBMCs, collected 5 days after the yellow fever booster vaccination. This receptor was taken from a man aged 30 to 45 who received the YFV17D yellow fever vaccine. V usage is TRBV28 and J usage is TRBJ2-3; a weak D match, TRBD2 (6 bases). The CDR3: CASTARGSGTDTQYF. Here the CDR3 DNA reads TGTGCCAGCACCGCCCGGGGGAGTGGCACAGATACGCAGTATTTT.